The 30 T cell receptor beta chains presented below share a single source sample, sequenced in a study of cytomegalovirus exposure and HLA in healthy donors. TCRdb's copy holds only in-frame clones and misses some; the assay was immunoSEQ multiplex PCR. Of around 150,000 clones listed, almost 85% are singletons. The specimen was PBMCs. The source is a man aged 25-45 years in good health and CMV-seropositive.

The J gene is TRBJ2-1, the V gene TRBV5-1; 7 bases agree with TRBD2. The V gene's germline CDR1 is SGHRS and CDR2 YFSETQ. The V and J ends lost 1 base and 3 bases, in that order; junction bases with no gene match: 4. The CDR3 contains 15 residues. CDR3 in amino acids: CASSLTTSIYNEQFF. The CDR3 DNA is TGCGCCAGCAGCTTGACGACTAGCATCTACAATGAGCAGTTCTTC.

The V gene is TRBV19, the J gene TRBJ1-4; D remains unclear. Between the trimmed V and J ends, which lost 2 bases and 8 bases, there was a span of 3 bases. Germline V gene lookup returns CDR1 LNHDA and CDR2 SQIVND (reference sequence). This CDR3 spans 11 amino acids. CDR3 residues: CASSISEKLFF. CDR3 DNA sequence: TGTGCCAGTAGTATAAGCGAAAAACTGTTTTTT.

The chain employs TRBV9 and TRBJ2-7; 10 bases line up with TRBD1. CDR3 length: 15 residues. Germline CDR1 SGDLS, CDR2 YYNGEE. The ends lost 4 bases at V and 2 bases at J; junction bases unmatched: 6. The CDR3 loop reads CASSIRDRGTYEQYF. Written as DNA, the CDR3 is TGTGCCAGCAGCATCCGGGACAGGGGTACCTACGAGCAGTACTTC.

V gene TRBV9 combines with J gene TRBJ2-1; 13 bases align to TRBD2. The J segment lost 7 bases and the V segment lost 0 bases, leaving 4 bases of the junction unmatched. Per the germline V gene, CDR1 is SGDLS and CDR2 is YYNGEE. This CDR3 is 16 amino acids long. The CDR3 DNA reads TGTGCCAGCAGCGTAGTCGTGGGACTAGCGGGAAATGAGCAGTTCTTC. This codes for CASSVVVGLAGNEQFF.

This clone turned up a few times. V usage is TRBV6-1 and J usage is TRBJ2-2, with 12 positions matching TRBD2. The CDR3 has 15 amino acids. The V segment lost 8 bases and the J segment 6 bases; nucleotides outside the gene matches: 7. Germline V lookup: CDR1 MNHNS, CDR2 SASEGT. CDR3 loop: CASGTSGGIPGELFF. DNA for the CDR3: TGTGCCAGCGGTACTAGCGGGGGGATCCCCGGGGAGCTGTTTTTT.

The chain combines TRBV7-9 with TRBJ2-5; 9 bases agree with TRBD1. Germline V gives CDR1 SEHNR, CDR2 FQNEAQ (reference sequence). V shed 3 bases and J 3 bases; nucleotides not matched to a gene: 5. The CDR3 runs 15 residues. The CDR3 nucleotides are TGTGCCAGCAGCTTCCCGGGACAGGGAGAAGAGACCCAGTACTTC. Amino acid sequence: CASSFPGQGEETQYF.

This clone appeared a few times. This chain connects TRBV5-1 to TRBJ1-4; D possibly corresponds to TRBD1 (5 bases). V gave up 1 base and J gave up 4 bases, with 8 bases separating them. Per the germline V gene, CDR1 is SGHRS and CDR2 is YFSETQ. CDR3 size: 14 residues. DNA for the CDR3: TGCGCCAGCAGCTTGTGGGGGGATAATGAAAAACTGTTTTTT. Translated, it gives CASSLWGDNEKLFF.

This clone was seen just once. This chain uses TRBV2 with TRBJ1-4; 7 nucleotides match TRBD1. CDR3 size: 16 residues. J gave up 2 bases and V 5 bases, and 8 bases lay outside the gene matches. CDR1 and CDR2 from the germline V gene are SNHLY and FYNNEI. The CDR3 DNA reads TGTGCCAGCAGTCTAGGGGGCGCCGGGACTAATGAAAAACTGTTTTTT. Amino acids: CASSLGGAGTNEKLFF.

The CDR3 loop is CASSRTTGVFSYEQYF. CDR3 nucleotides: TGTGCCAGCAGCCGGACAACAGGCGTCTTCTCCTACGAGCAGTACTTC. The chain uses TRBV9 and TRBJ2-7, with D possibly being TRBD1 (5 bases). Germline-derived CDR1 and CDR2 are SGDLS and YYNGEE. V gave up 4 bases and J gave up 0 bases, with 17 bases separating them. The CDR3 contains 16 residues.

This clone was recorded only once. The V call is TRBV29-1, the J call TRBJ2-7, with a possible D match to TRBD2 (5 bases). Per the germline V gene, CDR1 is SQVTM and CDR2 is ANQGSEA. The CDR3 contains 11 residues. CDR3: CSAREKFEQYF. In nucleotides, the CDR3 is TGCAGTGCCCGGGAAAAATTTGAGCAGTACTTC.

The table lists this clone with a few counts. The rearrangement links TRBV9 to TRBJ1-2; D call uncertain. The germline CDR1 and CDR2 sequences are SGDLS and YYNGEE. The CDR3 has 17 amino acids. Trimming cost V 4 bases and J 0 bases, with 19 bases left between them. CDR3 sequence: CASSPTPYGGANYGYTF. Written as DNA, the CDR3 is TGTGCCAGCAGCCCTACTCCTTATGGCGGAGCTAACTATGGCTACACCTTC.

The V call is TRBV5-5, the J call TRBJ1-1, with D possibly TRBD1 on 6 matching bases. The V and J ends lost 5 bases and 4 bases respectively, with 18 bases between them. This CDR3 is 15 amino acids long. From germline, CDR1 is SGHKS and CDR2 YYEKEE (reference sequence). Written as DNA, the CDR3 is TGTGCCAGCAGGGCCCTCCCCAGGGGAGCCACTGAAGCTTTCTTT. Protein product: CASRALPRGATEAFF.

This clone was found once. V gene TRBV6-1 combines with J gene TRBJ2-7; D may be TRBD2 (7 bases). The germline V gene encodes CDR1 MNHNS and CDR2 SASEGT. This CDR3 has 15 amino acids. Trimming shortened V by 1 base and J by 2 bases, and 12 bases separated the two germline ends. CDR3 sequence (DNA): TGTGCCAGCAGTGAAGAAGGGGGGGGTCCCTACGAGCAGTACTTC. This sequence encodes CASSEEGGGPYEQYF.

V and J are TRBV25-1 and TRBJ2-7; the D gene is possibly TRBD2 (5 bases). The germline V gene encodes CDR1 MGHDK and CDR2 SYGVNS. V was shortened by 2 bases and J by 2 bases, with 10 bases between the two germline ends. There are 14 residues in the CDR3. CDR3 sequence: CASSEPGYAYEQYF. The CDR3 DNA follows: TGTGCCAGCAGTGAACCGGGGTACGCCTACGAGCAGTACTTC.

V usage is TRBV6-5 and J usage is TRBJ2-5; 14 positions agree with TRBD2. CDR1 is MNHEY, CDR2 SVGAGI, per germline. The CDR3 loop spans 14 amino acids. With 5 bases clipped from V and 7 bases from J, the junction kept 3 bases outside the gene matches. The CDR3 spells CASSNGLAGGTQYF. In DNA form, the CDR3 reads TGTGCCAGCAGTAATGGACTAGCGGGAGGGACCCAGTACTTC.

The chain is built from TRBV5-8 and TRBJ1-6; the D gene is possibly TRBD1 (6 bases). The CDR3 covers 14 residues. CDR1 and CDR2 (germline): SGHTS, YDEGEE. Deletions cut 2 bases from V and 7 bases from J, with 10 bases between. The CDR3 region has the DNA TGTGCCAGCAGCTTCAGGGGCCGGAATTCACCCCTCCACTTT. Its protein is CASSFRGRNSPLHF.

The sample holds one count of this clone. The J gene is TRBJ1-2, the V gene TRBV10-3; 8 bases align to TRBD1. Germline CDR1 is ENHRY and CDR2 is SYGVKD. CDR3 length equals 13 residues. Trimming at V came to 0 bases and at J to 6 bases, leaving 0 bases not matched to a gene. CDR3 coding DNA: TGTGCCATCAGTGAGTCGGACAGGGATGGCTACACCTTC. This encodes CAISESDRDGYTF.

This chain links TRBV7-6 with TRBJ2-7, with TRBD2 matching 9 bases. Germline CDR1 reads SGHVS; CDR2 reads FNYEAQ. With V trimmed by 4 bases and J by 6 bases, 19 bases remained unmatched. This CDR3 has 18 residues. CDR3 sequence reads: CASSSGLGVAGDFGEQYF. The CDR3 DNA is TGTGCCAGCAGCTCCGGCCTGGGGGTAGCGGGAGATTTTGGCGAGCAGTACTTC. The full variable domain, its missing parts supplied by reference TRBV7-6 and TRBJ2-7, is GAGVSQSPRYKVTKRGQDVALRCDPISGHVSLYWYRQALGQGPEFLTYFNYEAQQDKSGLPNDRFSAERPEGSISTLTIQRTEQRDSAMYRCASSSGLGVAGDFGEQYFGPGTRLTVT.

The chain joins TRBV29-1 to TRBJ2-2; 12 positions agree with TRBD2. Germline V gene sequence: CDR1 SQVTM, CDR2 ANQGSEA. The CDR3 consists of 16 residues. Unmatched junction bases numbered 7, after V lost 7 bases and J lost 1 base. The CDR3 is CSGFRGLAGNTGELFF. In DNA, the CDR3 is TGCAGCGGATTTAGGGGACTAGCGGGGAACACCGGGGAGCTGTTTTTT.

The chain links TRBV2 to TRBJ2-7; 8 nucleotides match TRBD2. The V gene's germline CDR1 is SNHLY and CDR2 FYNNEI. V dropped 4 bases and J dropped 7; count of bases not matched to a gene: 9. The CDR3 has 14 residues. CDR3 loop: CASSGFSGELEQYF. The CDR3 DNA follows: TGTGCCAGCAGTGGTTTTAGCGGGGAGCTGGAGCAGTACTTC. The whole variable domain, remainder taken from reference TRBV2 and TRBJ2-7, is EPEVTQTPSHQVTQMGQEVILRCVPISNHLYFYWYRQILGQKVEFLVSFYNNEISEKSEIFDDQFSVERPDGSNFTLKIRSTKLEDSAMYFCASSGFSGELEQYFGPGTRLTVT.

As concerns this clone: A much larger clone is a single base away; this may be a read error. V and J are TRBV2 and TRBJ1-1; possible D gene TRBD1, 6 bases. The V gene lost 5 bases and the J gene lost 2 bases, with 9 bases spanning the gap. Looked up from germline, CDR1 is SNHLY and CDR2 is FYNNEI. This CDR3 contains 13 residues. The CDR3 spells CASSLQGNTEAFF. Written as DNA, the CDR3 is TGTGCCAGCAGTTTACAGGGAAACACTGAAGCTTTCTTT.

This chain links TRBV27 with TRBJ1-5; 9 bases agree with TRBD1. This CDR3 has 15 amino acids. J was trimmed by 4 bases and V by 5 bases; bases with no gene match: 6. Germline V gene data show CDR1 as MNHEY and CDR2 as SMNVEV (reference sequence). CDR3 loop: CASSQLGTGNQPQHF. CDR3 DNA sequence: TGTGCCAGCAGTCAACTAGGGACAGGGAATCAGCCCCAGCATTTT.

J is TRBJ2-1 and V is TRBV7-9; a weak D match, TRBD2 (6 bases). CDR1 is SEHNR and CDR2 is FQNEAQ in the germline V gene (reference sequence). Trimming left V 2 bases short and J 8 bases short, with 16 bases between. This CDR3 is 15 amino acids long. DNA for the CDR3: TGTGCCAGCAGCTTAATTATGGGGGGAGTCCATGAGCAGTTCTTC. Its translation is CASSLIMGGVHEQFF.

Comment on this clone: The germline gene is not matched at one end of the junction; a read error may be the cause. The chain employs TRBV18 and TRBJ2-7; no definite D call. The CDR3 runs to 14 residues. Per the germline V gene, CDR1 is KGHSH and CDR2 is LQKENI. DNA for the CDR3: TGTGCCAGCTCCCCACCGGTCGGAGCCTACGAGCAGTACTTC. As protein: CASSPPVGAYEQYF.

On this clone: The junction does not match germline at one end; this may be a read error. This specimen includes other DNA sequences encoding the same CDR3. The DNA for the CDR3 is TGTGCCAGCACCGGACAGGGGGCGAGCCATGGCTATACCTTC. Translating it yields CASTGQGASHGYTF. V gene TRBV11-2 combines with J gene TRBJ1-2, with 11 nucleotides matching TRBD1. Germline CDR1 and CDR2: SGHAT and FQNNGV. The CDR3 extends over 14 amino acids.

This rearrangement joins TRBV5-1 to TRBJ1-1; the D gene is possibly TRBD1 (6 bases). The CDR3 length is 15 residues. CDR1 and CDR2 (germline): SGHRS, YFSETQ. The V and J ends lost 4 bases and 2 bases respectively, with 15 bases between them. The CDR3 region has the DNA TGCGCCAGCAGCATCCGGGGGGCTGGAAACACTGAAGCTTTCTTT. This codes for CASSIRGAGNTEAFF.

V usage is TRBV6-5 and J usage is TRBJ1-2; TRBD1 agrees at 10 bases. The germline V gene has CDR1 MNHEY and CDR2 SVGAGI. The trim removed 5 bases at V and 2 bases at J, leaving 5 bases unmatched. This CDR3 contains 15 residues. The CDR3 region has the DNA TGTGCCAGCAGTAGAGGACAGGGGGGAAACTATGGCTACACCTTC. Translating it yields CASSRGQGGNYGYTF.

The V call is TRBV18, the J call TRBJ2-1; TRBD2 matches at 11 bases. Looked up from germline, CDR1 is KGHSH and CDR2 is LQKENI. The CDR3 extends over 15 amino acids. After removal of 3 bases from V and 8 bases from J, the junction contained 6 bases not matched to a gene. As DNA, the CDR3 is TGTGCCAGCTCACCGGGGACTAGCGGAAGATATGAGCAGTTCTTC. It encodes CASSPGTSGRYEQFF. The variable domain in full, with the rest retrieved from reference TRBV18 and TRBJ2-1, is NAGVMQNPRHLVRRRGQEARLRCSPMKGHSHVYWYRQLPEEGLKFMVYLQKENIIDESGMPKERFSAEFPKEGPSILRIQQVVRGDSAAYFCASSPGTSGRYEQFFGPGTRLTVL.

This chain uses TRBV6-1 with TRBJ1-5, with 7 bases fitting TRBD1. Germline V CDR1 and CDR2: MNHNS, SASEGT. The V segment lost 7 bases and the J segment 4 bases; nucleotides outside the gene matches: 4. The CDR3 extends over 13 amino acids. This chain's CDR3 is CASILGQNQPQHF. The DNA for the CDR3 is TGTGCCAGCATCTTGGGACAGAATCAGCCCCAGCATTTT.

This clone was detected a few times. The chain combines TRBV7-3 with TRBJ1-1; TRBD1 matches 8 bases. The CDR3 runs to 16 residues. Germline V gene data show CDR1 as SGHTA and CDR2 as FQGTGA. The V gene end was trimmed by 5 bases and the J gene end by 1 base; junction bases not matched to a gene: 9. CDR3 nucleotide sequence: TGTGCCAGCAGCCGAACCTCAGGGGGCCGGAACACTGAAGCTTTCTTT. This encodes CASSRTSGGRNTEAFF.